What follows are 30 T cell receptor beta chains derived from one specimen sequenced in a study of T cells in Graves' hyperthyroidism and ophthalmopathy (dated 2019 in TCRdb). Libraries were prepared through multiplex PCR. The listed sequencing device is Illumina HiSeq 2000. The TCR beta CDR3 regions were amplified from the RNA transcripts. The first round of RT-PCR for the TCR CDR3 was performed with the HTBI primer set and the Qiagen OneStep RT-PCR kit. The raw public data were reprocessed by TCRdb itself: fastp quality trimming at Q25, MiXCR clonotype calling, in-frame beta chains only. Rows with one shared CDR3 protein collapse into an entry with the most common genes and DNA. This sample gives under 750,000 distinct CDR3 sequences in total; roughly a sixth of them show up just once. Together, the top ten hold about a sixth of the sample. The sequencing sample was made of blood. The source of these receptors is a woman in her forties or fifties with Graves' hyperthyroidism that later progressed to Graves' ophthalmopathy.

This clonotype was seen many times. This chain links TRBV18 with TRBJ1-4; D uncertain. This CDR3 spans 15 amino acids. From germline, CDR1 is KGHSH and CDR2 LQKENI. Deletions cut 3 bases from V and 1 base from J, with 9 bases between. CDR3 DNA: TGTGCCAGCTCACCCGTGGCGGGAACTAATGAAAAACTGTTTTTT. Protein sequence: CASSPVAGTNEKLFF. The full variable domain, rest sourced from reference TRBV18 and TRBJ1-4, is NAGVMQNPRHLVRRRGQEARLRCSPMKGHSHVYWYRQLPEEGLKFMVYLQKENIIDESGMPKERFSAEFPKEGPSILRIQQVVRGDSAAYFCASSPVAGTNEKLFFGSGTQLSVL.

This clonotype was recorded at least ten times. V and J are TRBV7-2 and TRBJ1-1, with TRBD1 matching over 7 bases. J lost 2 bases, V lost 4 bases, and 4 bases had no gene match. Germline V gives CDR1 SGHTA, CDR2 FQGNSA. CDR3 size: 14 residues. CDR3 in DNA: TGTGCCAGCAGCTCCCCAGGGGGTAACACTGAAGCTTTCTTT. Translated, it gives CASSSPGGNTEAFF.

The sample holds many counts of this clonotype. The gene calls are TRBV20-1 and TRBJ2-7; D gene uncertain. V was cut by 0 bases and J by 4 bases, with 10 bases left in between. Germline V lookup: CDR1 DFQATT, CDR2 SNEGSKA (reference sequence). CDR3 length: 13 amino acids. CDR3 nucleotides: TGCAGTGCTAGAGAGGCTCCCGAATACGAGCAGTACTTC. This gives the protein CSAREAPEYEQYF.

This clonotype has a count of ten or more. This chain links TRBV6-1 with TRBJ1-5; perhaps TRBD1 as D (5 bases). The ends were cut back, 4 bases at V and 6 bases at J, with 22 bases in the middle. The CDR3 runs 17 residues. CDR1 is MNHNS and CDR2 is SASEGT in the germline V gene. The DNA for the CDR3 is TGTGCCAGCAGTGCCGTACGGGGGAGGACGTATTTTCAGCCCCAGCATTTT. Residues: CASSAVRGRTYFQPQHF.

This clonotype was observed at least ten times. The chain has TRBV7-2 and TRBJ1-2; D ambiguous. This CDR3 comprises 14 residues. Germline CDR1 reads SGHTA; CDR2 reads FQGNSA. V was pared by 5 bases and J by 6 bases, with 16 bases between. The CDR3 coding sequence is TGTGCCAGCAGCCAGCACCGAGGGTACCATGGCTACACCTTC. It yields the protein CASSQHRGYHGYTF. Based on the CDR3 plus reference TRBV7-2 and TRBJ1-2, the full variable domain is GAGVSQSPSNKVTEKGKDVELRCDPISGHTALYWYRQSLGQGLEFLIYFQGNSAPDKSGLPSDRFSAERTGGSVSTLTIQRTQQEDSAVYLCASSQHRGYHGYTFGSGTRLTVV.

The CDR3 DNA sequence: TGTGCCAGCAGTGTCCCAAGTTCGGACGAGCAGTACTTC. Amino acids: CASSVPSSDEQYF. V usage is TRBV6-1 and J usage is TRBJ2-7; D unresolved. This CDR3 is 13 amino acids long. V lost 4 bases and J lost 5, with 12 bases in between. Germline loops: CDR1 MNHNS, CDR2 SASEGT.

This clonotype occurred many times. The chain uses TRBV30 and TRBJ1-5; D unresolved. Germline V gene sequence: CDR1 GTSNPN, CDR2 SVGIG (reference sequence). Trimming took off 2 bases at V and 4 bases at J, with 9 bases between the two ends. The CDR3 is made up of 13 amino acids. The chain's CDR3 is CAWSREGNQPQHF. In DNA form, the CDR3 reads TGTGCCTGGAGTCGTGAAGGGAATCAGCCCCAGCATTTT.

This clonotype was seen ten or more times. The chain links TRBV27 to TRBJ2-1; 8 bases are shared with TRBD2. Germline V gene lookup returns CDR1 MNHEY and CDR2 SMNVEV (reference sequence). The CDR3 has 18 residues. J lost 5 bases, V lost 2 bases, and 14 bases had no gene match. The CDR3 here is CASSLDSGERGNDNEQFF. The CDR3 nucleotides read TGTGCCAGCAGTTTAGATTCTGGGGAGCGGGGGAACGACAATGAGCAGTTCTTC.

V usage is TRBV7-9 and J usage is TRBJ2-3; D might be TRBD1 or TRBD2, each matching 5 bases. The germline CDR1 and CDR2 sequences are SEHNR and FQNEAQ (reference sequence). The CDR3 is 17 amino acids. Trimming shortened V by 5 bases and J by 5 bases, and 23 bases separated the two germline ends. The CDR3 coding sequence is TGTGCCAGCAGCCCTCCGGGGCCTACAAGAAGAAAAGATACGCAGTATTTT. Residues: CASSPPGPTRRKDTQYF.

There are a few counts of this clonotype. This sequence joins TRBV7-2 and TRBJ1-5; D not resolved. This CDR3 is built from 14 residues. V was shortened by 3 bases and J by 5 bases, with 11 bases between the two germline ends. Germline V gives CDR1 SGHTA, CDR2 FQGNSA. In DNA, the CDR3 is TGTGCCAGCAGCTTCCACGGTCCTTATCAGCCCCAGCATTTT. Its translation is CASSFHGPYQPQHF.

This chain links TRBV27 with TRBJ1-2; TRBD1 matches at 12 bases. Germline loops: CDR1 MNHEY, CDR2 SMNVEV (reference sequence). With 10 bases clipped from V and 7 bases from J, the junction kept 7 bases outside the gene matches. This CDR3 has 13 residues. The CDR3 is CATKGQGAPGYTF. The CDR3 region has the DNA TGTGCCACCAAGGGACAGGGGGCGCCTGGCTACACCTTC.

This clonotype was detected ten times or more. The rearrangement joins TRBV2 to TRBJ1-2; D might be TRBD1 (5 bases). The CDR3 length is 15 residues. V shed 3 bases and J shed 1 base, with 12 bases lying between them. CDR1 and CDR2 from the germline V gene are SNHLY and FYNNEI. For the CDR3, the DNA is TGTGCCAGCAGTGACGCAGGGTTAAATAACTATGGCTACACCTTC. This codes for CASSDAGLNNYGYTF.

The chain uses TRBV7-9 and TRBJ2-7; 9 nucleotides align to TRBD2. The CDR3 is 17 residues long. Trimming took 3 bases from V and 0 from J; bases not matched to a gene: 9. Germline-derived CDR1 and CDR2 are SEHNR and FQNEAQ (reference sequence). The CDR3 loop is CASSFYFSGRSSYEQYF. For the CDR3, the DNA is TGTGCCAGCAGCTTCTATTTTAGCGGGAGATCCTCCTACGAGCAGTACTTC.

At least ten counts were recorded for this clonotype. This chain uses TRBV11-1 with TRBJ1-2; D remains unclear. From germline, CDR1 is SGHAT and CDR2 FQDESV (reference sequence). The CDR3 contains 15 residues. V was clipped by 5 bases and J by 4 bases, with 17 bases between them. The CDR3 loop reads CASSPLQVLGYGYTF. In DNA, the CDR3 is TGTGCCAGCAGCCCACTCCAGGTGCTCGGCTATGGCTACACCTTC.

This rearrangement joins TRBV29-1 to TRBJ1-2; D unresolved. Looked up from germline, CDR1 is SQVTM and CDR2 is ANQGSEA. This CDR3 has 16 amino acids. V lost 6 bases to trimming and J lost 2 bases, with 22 bases between them. CDR3 sequence: CSVSDLDSRGNYGYTF. The CDR3 DNA reads TGCAGCGTATCAGATCTTGACTCCCGTGGCAACTATGGCTACACCTTC. Filled out from reference TRBV29-1 and TRBJ1-2, the complete variable domain reads SAVISQKPSRDICQRGTSLTIQCQVDSQVTMMFWYRQQPGQSLTLIATANQGSEATYESGFVIDKFPISRPNLTFSTLTVSNMSPEDSSIYLCSVSDLDSRGNYGYTFGSGTRLTVV.

This clonotype was picked up many times. The chain combines TRBV10-2 with TRBJ2-2; no clear D gene. This CDR3 is 12 amino acids long. Germline loops: CDR1 WSHSY, CDR2 SAAADI. Between the trimmed V and J ends, which lost 0 bases and 4 bases, there was a span of 0 bases. CDR3 in DNA: TGCGCCAGCAGTGAGTCCACCGGGGAGCTGTTTTTT. Translation: CASSESTGELFF.

There are a few counts of this clonotype. This sequence joins TRBV7-2 and TRBJ2-1; 8 bases are a match to TRBD2. This CDR3 is 16 amino acids long. V lost 1 base, J lost 9 bases, and 11 bases stayed unmatched. Germline CDR1 is SGHTA and CDR2 is FQGNSA. This chain's CDR3 is CASSLGFRSGGGEQFF. The DNA of the CDR3 is TGTGCCAGCAGCTTAGGTTTCAGGTCGGGGGGGGGTGAGCAGTTCTTC.

About this clonotype: A much larger clone sits a single nucleotide away, making a read error possible. The rearrangement uses TRBV3-1 and TRBJ1-2, with 12 bases lining up with TRBD1. The CDR3 is 16 amino acids. After removal of 6 bases from V and 8 bases from J, the junction contained 13 bases not matched to a gene. Germline values: CDR1 LGHDT, CDR2 YNNKEL (reference sequence). This CDR3 is CASRRGQGATSEGYTF. The CDR3 nucleotides read TGTGCCAGCAGGCGGGGACAGGGGGCGACGAGCGAGGGCTACACCTTC.

This clonotype was counted a few times. The rearrangement joins TRBV6-1 to TRBJ2-3, with 10 bases lining up with TRBD2. With 6 bases clipped from V and 2 bases from J, the junction kept 14 bases outside the gene matches. Looked up from germline, CDR1 is MNHNS and CDR2 is SASEGT. The CDR3 is 18 residues long. CDR3 DNA sequence: TGTGCCAGCAGCATGAGTAGCGGGGGGCCCGGTTACACAGATACGCAGTATTTT. Translation gives CASSMSSGGPGYTDTQYF.

This clonotype showed up just a few times. The chain couples TRBV5-1 to TRBJ1-1; D is possibly TRBD1 (5 bases). The V gene lost 2 bases and the J gene lost 5 bases, with 10 bases spanning the gap. The germline V gene has CDR1 SGHRS and CDR2 YFSETQ. CDR3 size: 13 residues. CDR3 DNA sequence: TGCGCCAGCAGCTTTCGGGGGTCTACTGAAGCTTTCTTT. It codes for CASSFRGSTEAFF.

This clonotype has only a few counts. This sequence joins TRBV20-1 and TRBJ1-6; D may be TRBD1 (5 bases). The CDR3 spans 16 residues. Between the trimmed V and J ends, which lost 3 bases and 4 bases, there was a span of 16 bases. Germline-derived CDR1 and CDR2 are DFQATT and SNEGSKA (reference sequence). CDR3 DNA: TGCAGTGCTAGCCCGGGAAGGGGTCGTTATAATTCACCCCTCCACTTT. It is translated as CSASPGRGRYNSPLHF.

This clonotype was picked up many times. The chain links TRBV28 to TRBJ2-1; a possible D gene is TRBD1 (5 bases). The V gene's germline CDR1 is MDHEN and CDR2 SYDVKM. The V end lost 5 bases, the J end lost 3 bases, and 20 bases lay between the germline ends. CDR3 length equals 17 residues. CDR3 amino acids: CASSPQKGYSYYNEQFF. The DNA of the CDR3 is TGTGCCAGCAGTCCTCAAAAGGGGTACAGCTACTACAATGAGCAGTTCTTC.

There are a few counts of this clonotype. This chain connects TRBV6-1 to TRBJ1-6; D is unresolved. The germline gives CDR1 MNHNS, CDR2 SASEGT. This CDR3 has 13 residues. The V and J ends lost 7 bases and 9 bases respectively, with 13 bases between them. The CDR3 DNA reads TGTGCCAGCACCGGAGAACTAGGTTCACCCCTCCACTTT. Translation: CASTGELGSPLHF.

This clonotype was seen a handful of times. V and J are TRBV9 and TRBJ2-2, with D tentatively TRBD1 (5 bases). The V gene's germline CDR1 is SGDLS and CDR2 YYNGEE. V lost 0 bases and J 3 bases, leaving 12 bases between the germline ends. The CDR3 contains 16 residues. DNA of the CDR3: TGTGCCAGCAGCGTAGACAGGATCGACGACACCGGGGAGCTGTTTTTT. This codes for CASSVDRIDDTGELFF.

The chain combines TRBV20-1 with TRBJ2-2, with 12 bases matching TRBD2. CDR1 and CDR2 (germline): DFQATT, SNEGSKA (reference sequence). The CDR3 is made up of 16 amino acids. V trimming: 0 bases; J trimming: 4 bases; junction bases outside the gene matches: 3. The CDR3 coding sequence is TGCAGTGCTAGAGAGCTAGCGGGGGGGCCCACCGGGGAGCTGTTTTTT. Translated: CSARELAGGPTGELFF.

Concerning this clonotype itself: A much more abundant neighbour one base away suggests this may be a read error. The chain links TRBV3-1 to TRBJ2-5; no definite D call. CDR1 is LGHDT, CDR2 YNNKEL, per germline (reference sequence). The CDR3 totals 14 residues. The V gene lost 1 base and the J gene lost 2 bases, with 8 bases spanning the gap. The CDR3 region has the DNA TGTGCCAGCAGCCAAGGGCAGACACAAGAGACCCAGTACTTC. The encoded protein is CASSQGQTQETQYF.

This clonotype showed up just a few times. The J gene is TRBJ2-1, the V gene TRBV20-1; D assignment may be TRBD1 or TRBD2 (7 bases each). Germline CDR1 reads DFQATT; CDR2 reads SNEGSKA (reference sequence). V lost 1 base to trimming and J lost 6 bases, with 16 bases between them. CDR3 length equals 15 residues. DNA for the CDR3: TGCAGTGCTAGAGGGGAGGGGGCCTCCGGCAATGAGCAGTTCTTC. This gives the protein CSARGEGASGNEQFF.

At least ten counts were recorded for this clonotype. The genes are TRBV6-1 and TRBJ2-3; D assignment may be TRBD1 or TRBD2 (6 bases each). The germline V gene has CDR1 MNHNS and CDR2 SASEGT. V was pared by 9 bases and J by 0 bases, with 16 bases between. The CDR3 has 15 residues. CDR3 protein: CASTTGALSTDTQYF. The CDR3 DNA sequence: TGTGCCAGTACCACGGGGGCCCTTAGCACAGATACGCAGTATTTT.

The chain combines TRBV2 with TRBJ2-7; the D gene is possibly TRBD2 (6 bases). CDR3 length: 14 amino acids. CDR1 is SNHLY and CDR2 is FYNNEI in the germline V gene. V was shortened by 6 bases and J by 4 bases, with 16 bases between the two germline ends. This CDR3 is CASRAGTDDYEQYF. CDR3 in DNA: TGTGCCAGCAGGGCCGGGACTGACGATTACGAGCAGTACTTC.

This clonotype was counted ten times or more. The CDR3 sequence is CAWSATGSLGETQYF. The DNA for the CDR3 is TGTGCCTGGAGTGCTACGGGGAGCCTTGGGGAGACCCAGTACTTC. The V call is TRBV30, the J call TRBJ2-5; perhaps TRBD2 as D (5 bases). Trimming removed 1 base from V and 5 bases from J, with 17 bases in between. The CDR3 spans 15 residues. CDR1 is GTSNPN, CDR2 SVGIG, per germline (reference sequence).